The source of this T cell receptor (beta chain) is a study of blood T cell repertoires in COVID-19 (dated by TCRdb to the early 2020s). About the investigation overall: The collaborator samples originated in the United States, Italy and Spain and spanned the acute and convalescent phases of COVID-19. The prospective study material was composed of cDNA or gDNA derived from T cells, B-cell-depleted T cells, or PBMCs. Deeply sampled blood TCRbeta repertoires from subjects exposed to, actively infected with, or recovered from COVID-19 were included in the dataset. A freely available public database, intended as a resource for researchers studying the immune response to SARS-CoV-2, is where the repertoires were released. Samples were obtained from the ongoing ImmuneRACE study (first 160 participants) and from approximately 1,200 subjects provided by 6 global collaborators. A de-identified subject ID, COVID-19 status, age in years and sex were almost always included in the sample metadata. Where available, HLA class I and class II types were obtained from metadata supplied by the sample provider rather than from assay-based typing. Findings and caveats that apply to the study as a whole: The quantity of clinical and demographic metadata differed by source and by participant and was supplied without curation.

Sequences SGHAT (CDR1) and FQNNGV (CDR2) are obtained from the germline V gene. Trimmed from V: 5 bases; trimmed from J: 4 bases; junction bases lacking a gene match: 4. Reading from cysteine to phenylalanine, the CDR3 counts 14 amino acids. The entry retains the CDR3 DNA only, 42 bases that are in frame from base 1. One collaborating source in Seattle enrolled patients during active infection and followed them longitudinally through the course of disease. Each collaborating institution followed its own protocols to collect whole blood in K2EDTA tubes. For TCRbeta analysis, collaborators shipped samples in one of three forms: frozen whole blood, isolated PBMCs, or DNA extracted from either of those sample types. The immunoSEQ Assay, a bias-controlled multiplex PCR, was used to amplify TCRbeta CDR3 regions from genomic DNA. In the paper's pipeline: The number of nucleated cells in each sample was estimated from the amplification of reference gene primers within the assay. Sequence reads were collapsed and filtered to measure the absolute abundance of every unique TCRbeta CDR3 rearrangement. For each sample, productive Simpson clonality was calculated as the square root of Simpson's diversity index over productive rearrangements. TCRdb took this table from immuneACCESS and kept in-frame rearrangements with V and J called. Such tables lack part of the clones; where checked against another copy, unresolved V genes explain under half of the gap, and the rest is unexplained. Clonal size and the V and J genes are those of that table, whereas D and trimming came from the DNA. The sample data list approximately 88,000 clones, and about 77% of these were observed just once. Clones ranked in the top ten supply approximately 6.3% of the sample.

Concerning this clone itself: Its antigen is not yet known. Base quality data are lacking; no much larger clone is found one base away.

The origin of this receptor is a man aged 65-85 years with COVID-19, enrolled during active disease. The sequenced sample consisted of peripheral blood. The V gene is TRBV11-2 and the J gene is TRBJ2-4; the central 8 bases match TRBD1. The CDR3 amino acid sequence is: CASSTRDRKNIQYF. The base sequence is TGTGCCAGCAGCACCCGGGACAGGAAAAACATTCAGTACTTC.